The next 12 T cell receptor beta chains were all read from a single sample in a study of T cell repertoires in cytomegalovirus infection. Using its own MiXCR run on the reads, TCRdb lists one record per CDR3 protein. There are around 630,000 distinct CDR3 sequences in the sample; about 24% occur only once, and 7% to 9% lies in the top ten. The material sequenced was CD8+ T cells from PBMCs. These receptors all come from a human donor in good health (CMV status not recorded). Some clones in this sample may be carry-over from other donors' samples.

This chain links TRBV18 with TRBJ2-2; D call uncertain. Germline CDR1 and CDR2: KGHSH and LQKENI. This CDR3 region has 15 residues. The V gene lost 3 bases and the J gene lost 0 bases, with 8 bases spanning the gap. The CDR3 here is CASSPGRTNTGELFF. The CDR3 nucleotides are TGTGCCAGCTCACCGGGCAGGACGAACACCGGGGAGCTGTTTTTT.

This clonotype appeared a few times. The gene calls are TRBV7-4 and TRBJ2-5, with D tentatively TRBD2 (5 bases). The CDR3 is made up of 14 amino acids. CDR1 is SGHVT, CDR2 SQSDAQ, per germline. Trimming shortened V by 0 bases and J by 5 bases, and 10 bases separated the two germline ends. Written as DNA, the CDR3 is TGTGCCAGCAGCTTAGCAGAGGGATGGGAGACCCAGTACTTC. This encodes CASSLAEGWETQYF.

DNA for the CDR3: TGTGCCAGCAGTTTATCCGGGACAGCCAAAGAGACCCAGTACTTC. Amino acid sequence: CASSLSGTAKETQYF. V gene TRBV28 combines with J gene TRBJ2-5, with 7 positions matching TRBD1. The CDR3 has 15 residues. V dropped 1 base and J dropped 3; count of bases not matched to a gene: 5. CDR1 and CDR2 (germline): MDHEN, SYDVKM.

Worth noting for this clonotype: Since a much larger clone is just one base distant, this may be a read error. V and J are TRBV28 and TRBJ2-2, with D tentatively TRBD1 (6 bases). Per the germline V gene, CDR1 is MDHEN and CDR2 is SYDVKM. V gave up 7 bases and J gave up 9 bases, with 12 bases separating them. CDR3 size: 12 residues. The CDR3 loop is CASITGSRELFF. The CDR3 nucleotides read TGTGCCAGCATCACAGGGTCCAGGGAGCTGTTTTTT.

This clonotype was counted at least ten times. The chain joins TRBV7-2 to TRBJ1-5, with a tentative D call TRBD1 (5 bases). V lost 4 bases, J lost 7 bases, and 14 bases lay in between. Germline V CDR1 and CDR2: SGHTA, FQGNSA. The CDR3 is made up of 14 amino acids. CDR3 DNA sequence: TGTGCCAGCAGCTCCCCGGGGGGTCGGCAGCCCCAGCATTTT. It translates to CASSSPGGRQPQHF.

Comment on this clonotype: This could be a read error, since a much larger clone is one nucleotide away. The chain employs TRBV28 and TRBJ2-3, with D perhaps TRBD1 (6 bases). Germline CDR1 is MDHEN and CDR2 is SYDVKM. This CDR3 region has 15 residues. Here the CDR3 reads CANSLFQGRTDTQYF. CDR3 DNA: TGTGCCAACAGTTTATTCCAGGGGCGCACAGATACGCAGTATTTT.

Only a few counts were recorded for this clonotype. This chain connects TRBV11-2 to TRBJ2-5, with TRBD1 matching over 8 bases. Germline trimming cut 6 bases from V and 1 base from J; bases unmatched to any gene: 7. This CDR3 is built from 15 residues. CDR1 is SGHAT and CDR2 is FQNNGV in the germline V gene. The CDR3 bases are TGTGCCAGCAGGTGGACAGGGTCAAGCCAAGAGACCCAGTACTTC. Encoded protein: CASRWTGSSQETQYF.

This clonotype was observed a handful of times. The chain couples TRBV5-6 to TRBJ1-2; D unclear. CDR3 length equals 13 residues. CDR1 SGHDT and CDR2 YYEEEE come from the germline V gene. The ends were cut back, 4 bases at V and 2 bases at J, with 9 bases in the middle. The CDR3 DNA reads TGTGCCAGCAGCCCCATTGGGAACTATGGCTACACCTTC. Protein: CASSPIGNYGYTF.

The chain employs TRBV19 and TRBJ2-7; D is unclear. V was trimmed by 3 bases and J by 1 base, leaving 10 bases between them. CDR1 is LNHDA, CDR2 SQIVND, per germline (reference sequence). This CDR3 has 14 residues. The CDR3 nucleotides read TGTGCCAGTAGTATTCAGGAGCGATCCTACGAGCAGTACTTC. It specifies CASSIQERSYEQYF.

This rearrangement joins TRBV20-1 to TRBJ1-2, with D perhaps TRBD1 (6 bases). The CDR3 sequence is 14 residues long. Trimming took off 2 bases at V and 4 bases at J, with 14 bases between the two ends. CDR1 is DFQATT, CDR2 SNEGSKA, per germline (reference sequence). CDR3 bases: TGCAGTGCTAGACCGTTCGGACAGTTCTATGGCTACACCTTC. Translation: CSARPFGQFYGYTF.

Points on this clonotype: Compared with germline, one end of the junction differs, possibly owing to a read error. The chain uses TRBV20-1 and TRBJ1-2; TRBD1 agrees at 8 bases. The germline gives CDR1 DFQATT, CDR2 SNEGSKA (reference sequence). CDR3 length equals 18 residues. The CDR3 coding sequence is TGCAGTGCTGGAGAGCCCTACGACAGGGGAATAAGAAGCTATGGCTACACCTTC. Translated, it gives CSAGEPYDRGIRSYGYTF.

In its sample, this clonotype was seen a few times. This chain joins TRBV28 and TRBJ2-5; D is undetermined. With 3 bases removed from V and 0 bases from J, the gap between germline ends came to 11 bases. The CDR3 has 15 amino acids. From germline, CDR1 is MDHEN and CDR2 SYDVKM. In DNA form, the CDR3 reads TGTGCCAGCAGTTTGAATCGGGCCTACCAAGAGACCCAGTACTTC. It specifies CASSLNRAYQETQYF.